Listed below are T cell receptor beta chains from one sample, sequenced in a study of blood T cell repertoires in COVID-19. Data came from immunoSEQ multiplex PCR; TCRdb stores just in-frame clones and leaves some out. The table shows roughly 140,000 clones, with 84% occurring only once. Sequenced material: PBMCs or T cells enriched from blood (not recorded which). These receptors originate from a woman aged 45-59 years who had been exposed to COVID-19. CDR3s leave out the opening cysteine and the closing phenylalanine or tryptophan. The order of the fields is V gene, J gene, CDR3 protein.

TRBV6-2/TRBV6-3	TRBJ1-1	ASSSLRTGSENTEAF
TRBV9	TRBJ2-7	ASSVGAGSTYEQY
TRBV5-4	TRBJ2-3	ASSLGLADTDTQY
TRBV7-8	TRBJ2-5	ASSSGGGPQETQY
TRBV19	TRBJ2-4	ASSPQGQVNIQY
TRBV7-9	TRBJ2-1	ASNRLAGGNEQF
TRBV3-1/TRBV3-2	TRBJ2-3	ASSRRGDRGPADTQY
TRBV2	TRBJ1-4	ASIAGGAEKLF
TRBV7-6	TRBJ1-1	ASSPPGGTEAF
TRBV29-1	TRBJ2-7	SVGQAGYEQY
TRBV4-3	TRBJ2-5	ASSQDLAGGRETQY
TRBV11-2	TRBJ2-7	ASSLEGLAGLTEQY
TRBV28	TRBJ2-2	SSRVGLGTGELF
TRBV20-1	TRBJ2-1	SARDPYEQF
TRBV12-3/TRBV12-4	TRBJ2-5	ASSQSGETQY
TRBV9	TRBJ1-1	ASSVEGGPGTEAF
TRBV29-1	TRBJ1-2	SVETPSARQT
TRBV27	TRBJ1-2	ASSFRGNYGYT
TRBV7-3	TRBJ1-1	ASSLDSNTEAF
TRBV6-6	TRBJ1-2	ASSYPPTGVGYT
TRBV14	TRBJ1-4	ASSQQGANEKLF
TRBV4-1	TRBJ2-3	ASSQDAGPGVTDTQY
TRBV19	TRBJ2-1	ASGVGEQF
TRBV11-2	TRBJ2-1	ASSLAQGYNEQF
TRBV2	TRBJ2-1	ASSELGGNEQF
TRBV12-3/TRBV12-4	TRBJ2-7	ASSFYRGYEQY
TRBV21-1	TRBJ2-1	ASSPRGGVRQF
TRBV6-5	TRBJ2-1	ASWAGFGDEQF
TRBV4-1	TRBJ2-2	ASSQSGTGDTGELF
TRBV7-2	TRBJ1-2	ASSRQQNYGYT
TRBV19	TRBJ2-4	ASSIDRTTFKNIQY
TRBV6-2/TRBV6-3	TRBJ2-1	ASSYRVQAGGGRNEQF
TRBV30	TRBJ1-2	AWNGVRVQGAYGYT
TRBV7-2	TRBJ1-5	ASSLLDRGDQPQH
TRBV24-1	TRBJ2-7	ATSDRDREYEQY
TRBV5-4	TRBJ2-3	ASSLPPGDTQY
TRBV18	TRBJ2-1	ASSETTGYNEQF
TRBV2	TRBJ2-7	ASSEAPPPGEQY